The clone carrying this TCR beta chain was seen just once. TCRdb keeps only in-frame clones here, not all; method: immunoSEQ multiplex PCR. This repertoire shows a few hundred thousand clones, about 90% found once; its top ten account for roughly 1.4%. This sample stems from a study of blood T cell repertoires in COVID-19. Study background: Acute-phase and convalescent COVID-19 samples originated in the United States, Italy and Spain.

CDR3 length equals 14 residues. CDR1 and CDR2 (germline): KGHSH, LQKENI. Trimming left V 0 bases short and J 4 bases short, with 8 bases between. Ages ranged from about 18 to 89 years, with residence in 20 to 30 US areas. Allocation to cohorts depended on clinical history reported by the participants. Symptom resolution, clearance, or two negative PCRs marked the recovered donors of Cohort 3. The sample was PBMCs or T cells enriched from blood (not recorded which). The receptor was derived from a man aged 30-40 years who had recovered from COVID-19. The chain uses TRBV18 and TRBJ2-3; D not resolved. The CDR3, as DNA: TGTGCCAGCTCACCACCGAGCACAGCAGATACGCAGTATTTT. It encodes CASSPPSTADTQYF. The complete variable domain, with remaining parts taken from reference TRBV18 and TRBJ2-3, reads NAGVMQNPRHLVRRRGQEARLRCSPMKGHSHVYWYRQLPEEGLKFMVYLQKENIIDESGMPKERFSAEFPKEGPSILRIQQVVRGDSAAYFCASSPPSTADTQYFGPGTRLTVL.